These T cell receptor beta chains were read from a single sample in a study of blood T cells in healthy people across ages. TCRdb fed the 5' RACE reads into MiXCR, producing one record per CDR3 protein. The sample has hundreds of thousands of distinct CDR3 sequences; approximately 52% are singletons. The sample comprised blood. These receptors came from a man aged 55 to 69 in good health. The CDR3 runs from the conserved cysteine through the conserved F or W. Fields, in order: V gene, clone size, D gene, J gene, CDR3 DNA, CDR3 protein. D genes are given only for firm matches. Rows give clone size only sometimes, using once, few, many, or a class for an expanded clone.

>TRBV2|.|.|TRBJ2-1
TGTGCCAGCAGTGAATTGGTCAGGGGAGGGAGATATGAGCAGTTCTTC
CASSELVRGGRYEQFF
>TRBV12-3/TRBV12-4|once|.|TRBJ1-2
TGTGCCAGCAGTCTCGGGGCAGTAAACTACACCTTC
CASSLGAVNYTF
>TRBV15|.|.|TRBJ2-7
TGTGCCACCAGCAGAAGGGAAAGGGTCGGTCAGCGGGTATCCTACGAGCAGTACTTC
CATSRRERVGQRVSYEQYF
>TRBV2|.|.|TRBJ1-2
TGTGCCAGCAGTACCGAGACAGTCTATGGCTACACCTTC
CASSTETVYGYTF
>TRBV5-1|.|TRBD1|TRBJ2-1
TGCGCCAGCAGAACGGGACAGGGTGGGTTCGATGAGCAGTTCTTC
CASRTGQGGFDEQFF
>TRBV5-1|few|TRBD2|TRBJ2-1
TGCGCCAGCAGCTTGGCCGCGCGGGAGGTGAATGAGCAGTTCTTC
CASSLAAREVNEQFF
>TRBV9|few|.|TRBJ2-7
TGTGCCAGCAGCGTAGGGGCCAGCGGAGGCTTGAGCTCCTACGAGCAGTACTTC
CASSVGASGGLSSYEQYF
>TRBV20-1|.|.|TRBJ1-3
TGCAGTGCTAGAGATTCGTTCGGTGGAAACACCATATATTTT
CSARDSFGGNTIYF
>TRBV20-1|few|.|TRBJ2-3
TGCAGTGTGCCACACTTAGATACGCAGTATTTT
CSVPHLDTQYF
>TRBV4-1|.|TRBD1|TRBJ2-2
TGCGCCAGCTGCCACCAGAAGGGAGACAGGGCTTCGTTTTTT
CASCHQKGDRASFF
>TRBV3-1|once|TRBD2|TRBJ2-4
TGTGCCAGCAGCCAGGAGCGGGGGGACATTCAGTACTTC
CASSQERGDIQYF
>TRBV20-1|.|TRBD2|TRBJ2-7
TGCAGTGCTGTCATCCAGGGACTAGCGTTCTCCTACGAGCAGTACTTC
CSAVIQGLAFSYEQYF
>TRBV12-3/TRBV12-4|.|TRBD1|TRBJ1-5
TGTGCCAGCAGCTTAGGACAGGGCCCCAATCAGCCCCAGCATTTT
CASSLGQGPNQPQHF
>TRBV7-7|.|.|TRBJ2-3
TGTGCTAGCAGCTTAGTACGGGGTCAGGGTGGAGATACGCAGTATTTT
CASSLVRGQGGDTQYF